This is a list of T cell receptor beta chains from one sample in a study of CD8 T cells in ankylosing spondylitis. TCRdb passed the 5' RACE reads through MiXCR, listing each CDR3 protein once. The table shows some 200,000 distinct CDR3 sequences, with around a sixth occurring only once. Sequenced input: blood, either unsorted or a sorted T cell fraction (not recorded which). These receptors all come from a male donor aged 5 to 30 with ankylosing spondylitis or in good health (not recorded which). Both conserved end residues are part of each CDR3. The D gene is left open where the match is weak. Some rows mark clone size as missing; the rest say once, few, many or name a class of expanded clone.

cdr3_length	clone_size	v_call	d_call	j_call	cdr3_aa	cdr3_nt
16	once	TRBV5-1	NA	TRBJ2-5	CASSEVPRTYQETQYF	TGCGCCAGCAGCGAGGTTCCCCGCACTTACCAAGAGACCCAGTACTTC
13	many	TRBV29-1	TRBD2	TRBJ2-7	CSVQGLALPEQYF	TGCAGCGTTCAAGGACTAGCACTACCCGAGCAGTACTTC
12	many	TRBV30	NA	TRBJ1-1	CAWSAGPPEAFF	TGTGCCTGGAGCGCCGGGCCGCCTGAAGCTTTCTTT
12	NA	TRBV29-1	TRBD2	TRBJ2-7	CSVGTSGRVQYF	TGCAGCGTTGGGACTAGCGGGAGAGTGCAGTACTTC
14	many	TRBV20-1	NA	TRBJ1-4	CSARMLQSNEKLFF	TGCAGTGCTAGAATGCTACAGAGTAATGAAAAACTGTTTTTT
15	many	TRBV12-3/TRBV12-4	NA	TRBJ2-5	CASTLRGDFQETQYF	TGTGCCAGCACCTTAAGAGGGGACTTCCAAGAGACCCAGTACTTC
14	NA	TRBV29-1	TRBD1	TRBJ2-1	CSVEGRQGVDEQFF	TGCAGCGTTGAAGGTAGACAGGGGGTCGATGAGCAGTTCTTC
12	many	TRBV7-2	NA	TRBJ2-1	CASSFLYNEQFF	TGTGCCAGCAGCTTCTTATACAATGAGCAGTTCTTC
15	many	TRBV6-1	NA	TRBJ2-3	CASSEVGEGTDTQYF	TGTGCCAGCAGTGAAGTCGGGGAAGGCACAGATACGCAGTATTTT
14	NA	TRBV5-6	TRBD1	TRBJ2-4	CASSTRQGRTFRYF	TGTGCCAGCAGCACCCGACAGGGTCGTACTTTCAGGTACTTC
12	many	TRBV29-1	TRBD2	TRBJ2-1	CSVLGLAIEQFF	TGCAGCGTTCTGGGACTAGCGATAGAGCAGTTCTTC
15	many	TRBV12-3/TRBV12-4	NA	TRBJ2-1	CASSFGDVTYNEQFF	TGTGCCAGCAGTTTCGGGGACGTGACCTACAATGAGCAGTTCTTC
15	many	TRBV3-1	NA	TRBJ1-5	CASSQVAGRDQPQHF	TGTGCCAGCAGCCAAGTGGCAGGGAGGGATCAGCCCCAGCATTTT
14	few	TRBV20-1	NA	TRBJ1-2	CSAIPIRGGWGYTF	TGCAGTGCTATCCCGATTCGGGGGGGATGGGGCTACACCTTC
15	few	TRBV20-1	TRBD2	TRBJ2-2	CSARKLADNTGELFF	TGCAGTGCTCGTAAACTAGCGGATAACACCGGGGAGCTGTTTTTT
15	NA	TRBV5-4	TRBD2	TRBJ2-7	CASSLARERSYEQYF	TGTGCCAGCAGCTTGGCGCGGGAGAGATCCTACGAGCAGTACTTC
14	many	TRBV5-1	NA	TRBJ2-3	CASSLALSADTQYF	TGCGCCAGCAGCTTGGCTTTGTCCGCAGATACGCAGTATTTT
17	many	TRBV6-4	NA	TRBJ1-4	CASSDYLSKVWNEKLFF	TGTGCCAGCAGTGACTATCTTTCCAAAGTCTGGAATGAAAAACTGTTTTTT
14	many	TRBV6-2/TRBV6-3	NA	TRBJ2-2	CASSYNSQGGELFF	TGTGCCAGCAGTTACAATTCCCAAGGCGGGGAGCTGTTTTTT
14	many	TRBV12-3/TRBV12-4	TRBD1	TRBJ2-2	CASRTGTATGELFF	TGTGCCAGCAGGACCGGGACAGCCACCGGGGAGCTGTTTTTT
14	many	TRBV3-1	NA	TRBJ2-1	CASSKGTTYNEQFF	TGTGCCAGCAGCAAAGGGACGACGTACAATGAGCAGTTCTTC
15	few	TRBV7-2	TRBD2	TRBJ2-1	CAGGAGTSGIHEQFF	TGTGCGGGGGGGGCCGGGACTAGCGGGATCCATGAGCAGTTCTTC
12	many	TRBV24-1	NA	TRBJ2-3	CATSESPDTQYF	TGTGCCACCAGTGAAAGTCCAGATACGCAGTATTTT
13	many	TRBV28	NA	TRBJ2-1	CASSKLRGLEQFF	TGTGCCAGCAGCAAACTCAGGGGTTTAGAGCAGTTCTTC
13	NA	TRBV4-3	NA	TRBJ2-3	CASSLRPSDTQYF	TGCGCCAGCAGTCTAAGGCCCAGTGATACGCAGTATTTT
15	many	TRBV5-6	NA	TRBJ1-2	CASSLSLGRNYGYTF	TGTGCCAGCAGCTTGTCATTGGGGCGGAACTATGGCTACACCTTC
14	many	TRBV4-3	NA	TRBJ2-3	CASSQTGLTDTQYF	TGCGCCAGCAGCCAAACAGGGTTAACAGATACGCAGTATTTT
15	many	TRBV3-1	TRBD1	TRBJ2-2	CASSGWTGHTGELFF	TGTGCCAGCAGCGGCTGGACAGGGCACACCGGGGAGCTGTTTTTT
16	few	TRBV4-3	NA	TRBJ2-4	CASSQDQEGWGNIQYF	TGCGCCAGCAGCCAAGATCAGGAGGGGTGGGGAAACATTCAGTACTTC
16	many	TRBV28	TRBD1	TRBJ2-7	CASSPPLTGLRGEQYF	TGTGCCAGCAGTCCGCCCCTGACAGGGCTTCGGGGCGAGCAGTACTTC
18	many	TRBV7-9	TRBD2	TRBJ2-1	CASSSLPLGAGVIDEQFF	TGTGCCAGCAGCTCACTCCCCCTTGGAGCGGGAGTTATAGATGAGCAGTTCTTC
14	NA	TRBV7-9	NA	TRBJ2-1	CASSLAYRADEQFF	TGTGCCAGCAGCTTAGCGTACAGGGCCGACGAGCAGTTCTTC
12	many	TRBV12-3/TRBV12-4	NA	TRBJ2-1	CASTPPANEQFF	TGTGCCAGCACCCCCCCCGCAAATGAGCAGTTCTTC
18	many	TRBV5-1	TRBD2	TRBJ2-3	CASSLAGTSGFRTDTQYF	TGCGCCAGCAGCTTGGCTGGGACTAGCGGGTTTCGCACAGATACGCAGTATTTT
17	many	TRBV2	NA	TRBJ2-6	CASSTYWGGSGANVLTF	TGTGCCAGCAGCACCTACTGGGGTGGTTCTGGGGCCAACGTCCTGACTTTC
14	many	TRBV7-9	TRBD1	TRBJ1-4	CASSKPDRGEKLFF	TGTGCCAGCAGCAAGCCTGACAGGGGTGAAAAACTGTTTTTT
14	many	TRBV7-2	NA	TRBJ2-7	CASSNQGGGHEQYF	TGTGCCAGCAGCAACCAGGGCGGGGGCCACGAGCAGTACTTC
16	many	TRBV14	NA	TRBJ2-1	CASSPRTSDRLYEQFF	TGTGCCAGCAGCCCTCGAACTAGCGACAGGCTTTATGAGCAGTTCTTC
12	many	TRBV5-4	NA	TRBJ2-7	CASSSPSREQYF	TGTGCCAGCAGCTCCCCCTCGCGTGAGCAGTACTTC
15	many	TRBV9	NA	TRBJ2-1	CASSVDSMRDNEQFF	TGTGCCAGCAGCGTAGATTCGATGCGGGACAATGAGCAGTTCTTC
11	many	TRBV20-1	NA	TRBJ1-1	CSGASGTEAFF	TGCAGTGGCGCCTCAGGGACTGAAGCTTTCTTT
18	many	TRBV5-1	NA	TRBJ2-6	CASSLQGLKGSGANVLTF	TGCGCCAGCAGCCTCCAGGGCCTCAAGGGGTCCGGGGCCAACGTCCTGACTTTC
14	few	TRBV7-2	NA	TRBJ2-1	CASSSRGLVDEQFF	TGTGCCAGCAGCTCGCGGGGGCTAGTGGATGAGCAGTTCTTC
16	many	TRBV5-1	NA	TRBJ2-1	CASSLAMWTSGHEQFF	TGCGCCAGCAGCTTGGCCATGTGGACATCGGGTCATGAGCAGTTCTTC
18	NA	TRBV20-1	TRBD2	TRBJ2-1	CSASPTSGRTHSYNEQFF	TGCAGTGCTTCGCCGACTAGCGGGAGGACCCACTCCTACAATGAGCAGTTCTTC
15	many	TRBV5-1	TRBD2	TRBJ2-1	CASSPLAGGPDEQFF	TGCGCCAGCAGTCCACTAGCGGGAGGGCCAGATGAGCAGTTCTTC
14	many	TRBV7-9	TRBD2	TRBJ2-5	CASRQGLAEETQYF	TGTGCCAGCAGACAGGGACTAGCGGAAGAGACCCAGTACTTC
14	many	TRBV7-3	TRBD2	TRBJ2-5	CASSLSGRSETQYF	TGTGCCAGCAGCCTTAGCGGGAGGAGCGAGACCCAGTACTTC
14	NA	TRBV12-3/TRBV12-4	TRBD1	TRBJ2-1	CASRSHTGGNEQFF	TGTGCCAGCAGATCCCATACAGGGGGCAATGAGCAGTTCTTC